Listed here is a single TCR beta chain. Its cognate antigen is unknown. Constant-region reverse primers amplified full-length variable regions, followed by semi-nested Nested Universal Primer A PCR. One entry per CDR3 protein results from TCRdb running MiXCR on the 5' RACE reads. The data show thousands of distinct CDR3 sequences, roughly 50% seen once. Whole-study results and caveats: In terms of TCR gene usage, tumor memory CD4+ T cells clustered together with blood and lymph node memory CD4+ cells, as well as with lymph node naive CD4+ cells.

This TCR came from a female donor with breast cancer. The sequenced sample was memory CD4+ T cells sorted from a lymph node. Indicated subset: memory CD4+ T cells, CD4+CD45RO+CD25-.

In nucleotides, the CDR3 is TGCAGTGCTAGAGATGTGACAGATACAAATGAAAAACTGTTTTTT. Translated: CSARDVTDTNEKLFF. This chain joins TRBV20-1 and TRBJ1-4; maybe TRBD1 (5 bases). V was pared by 0 bases and J by 5 bases, with 13 bases between. CDR3 length: 15 amino acids. Germline loops: CDR1 DFQATT, CDR2 SNEGSKA (reference sequence).